This T cell receptor beta chain was captured by sequencing in a study of Graves' ophthalmopathy and Graves' hyperthyroidism. Study-wide findings and caveats: Ophthalmopathy progression was predicted by the model at 70.59% sensitivity and about 74% specificity. A majority of expanded thyroid clonotypes exceeding 0.001 frequency were likewise present in blood.

Patients were diagnosed from clinical symptoms, serum thyroxine, TRAb, thyroid ultrasound and orbital computed tomography. RNA transcripts provided the template for amplifying TCR beta CDR3 regions. In the first round, RT-PCR was carried out with HTBI primers, and a multiplex PCR formed the second round. TCRdb re-called the multiplex PCR reads with MiXCR, one entry per CDR3 protein. This table holds some 1.1 million distinct CDR3 sequences, around a third found once. This clonotype was observed many times. As yet, its antigen is unknown. Sequences were obtained from peripheral blood or thyroid tissue (not recorded which). The clonotype comes from an adult man with Graves' hyperthyroidism.

DNA for the CDR3: TGCAGTGCTAGATGGAACGAGCAGTACTTC. Residues: CSARWNEQYF. The V and J genes are TRBV20-1 and TRBJ2-7; no reliable D call. V gave up 2 bases and J gave up 5 bases, with 4 bases separating them. Germline V gene data show CDR1 as DFQATT and CDR2 as SNEGSKA (reference sequence). CDR3 length: 10 amino acids.